This paragraph covers one TCR beta chain sequence. This clonotype came up many times. The specificity of this receptor is unknown. Per-base qualities were not stored, and no clone one base away is much larger. The record originates from a study of Graves' ophthalmopathy and Graves' hyperthyroidism (dated by TCRdb to 2016 to 2019). Regarding the complete study: Peripheral blood samples were taken at the time of initial diagnosis, before any treatment was given. To tell Graves' ophthalmopathy apart from Graves' hyperthyroidism, and to predict which patients would progress to ophthalmopathy, the study relied on TCR beta repertoire signatures. In total, under 150 blood samples were TCR-sequenced: 40 to 45 ophthalmopathy, 80 or so hyperthyroidism and approximately 17 hyperthyroidism-to-ophthalmopathy patients. To explore V-J signatures that distinguish ophthalmopathy from hyperthyroidism, a discovery set of 100 patients was enrolled, made up of 40 to 45 with ophthalmopathy and under 65 with stable hyperthyroidism. An independent validation cohort was composed of 18 hyperthyroidism patients and around 16 patients who later progressed from hyperthyroidism to ophthalmopathy. In about six hyperthyroidism patients, the T-cell repertoires found in thyroid tissue were compared with those found in blood. Following sampling, methimazole starting at 30 mg daily was administered to hyperthyroidism patients, and high-dose intravenous methylprednisolone was administered to ophthalmopathy patients. The approximately 100 discovery patients were randomly divided into training and test sets at a 7:3 ratio. Here is what the overall study found, with its caveats: In validation, the model predicted ophthalmopathy progression with more than 70% sensitivity and roughly 78% specificity; fewer than 15 predicted patients were CT-confirmed with GO in a median of about 6.1 months. Among expanded thyroid clonotypes with frequency above 0.001, most also showed up in blood, which suggests that blood repertoires may reflect the thyroid immune response. In cross-validation, the 13-signature model distinguished ophthalmopathy from stable hyperthyroidism with 87.88% sensitivity and roughly 84% specificity, while in the test set the corresponding values were about 80% and 75%. Sample size was not predetermined statistically, and investigators were not blinded to group allocation.

For repertoire sequencing, TCR beta CDR3 regions were amplified from RNA transcripts. A first-round RT-PCR used HTBI primers with the Qiagen OneStep RT-PCR kit, followed by a second-round multiplex PCR, size selection and purification. Libraries were sequenced paired-end with 100 bp reads on an Illumina HiSeq2000. The source study handled its data this way. SOAPnuke was used for read processing, and reads with adapters, uncalled bases, a mean Phred below 15, or no exact constant-primer or identifier match were discarded. COPE v1.2.5 was used to merge high-quality paired reads. Each unique nucleotide sequence was defined as a clonotype, and clonotypes were aligned to IMGT TRB V, D and J references with MiTCR v1.1. The analysis was limited to V-J combinations with a frequency above 0.0001, which together covered over 99% of the repertoires. For each V-J combination, a TCR clonal expansion and chaos score was defined as the ratio of F50 clonal expansion to chaos observed in the TCRdist matrix. Features were reduced by Welch's t-statistics and random forest to approximately 13 V-J combinations, which fed a naive Bayes classifier. Thyroid-blood repertoire similarity was quantified with the Morisita-Horn index. TCRdb took the public reads, trimmed them with fastp at Q25, ran MiXCR for clone calling and kept in-frame beta chains. Each CDR3 protein gets just one entry, which takes the most common genes and DNA from the rows behind it. TCRdb's processing, not the authors', yielded these V and J calls. The sample includes about 390,000 distinct CDR3 sequences, with less than 20% observed a single time. The ten top clones hold approximately 7% of the sample.

Trimming at the junction amounts to 1 base on V and 1 base on J, and the germline ends lie 13 bases apart. The CDR3 spans 16 residues, from the cysteine through the phenylalanine. The sequence is cut down to CDR3 DNA, 48 bases in frame from base 1. Taken from the germline V gene (reference sequence), the CDR1 and CDR2 loops are SEHNR and FQNEAQ. Hyperthyroidism was defined as stable when no progression to ophthalmopathy occurred within 18 months of follow-up. Hyperthyroidism patients were newly diagnosed, with disease duration under 2 months, and aged 18 to 65 years. Patients with other autoimmune diseases, uncontrolled infections, pregnancy or lactation were excluded from the study. Diagnosis was based on clinical symptoms, serum thyroxine, TRAb, thyroid ultrasound and orbital computed tomography. PBMCs were isolated from roughly 10 ml of fresh peripheral blood by Ficoll-Paque density gradient centrifugation. Total RNA was extracted with Trizol reagent and quality-checked on an Agilent 2100 Bioanalyzer.

Material: peripheral blood. The sequence is built from TRBV7-9 and TRBJ1-1; the D gene is possibly TRBD1, with 5 bases matching. This sequence originates from a woman aged 18-29 years with stable Graves' hyperthyroidism. Donor details come from another sample of the same person, matched by shared clones. Read as DNA, the sequence is TGTGCCAGCAGCTTAGGGGGGATGTTGGGGAACACTGAAGCTTTCTTT. This translates into CASSLGGMLGNTEAFF.